This T cell receptor (beta chain) was sequenced for a study of blood T cell repertoires in COVID-19. At the level of the study: Both acute and convalescent COVID-19 samples were obtained from the United States, Italy and Spain. From T cells, B-cell-depleted T cells, or PBMCs came the material, which was cDNA or gDNA.

Study processing details: Amplification with reference gene primers provided the estimates of nucleated cell counts. This table comes from immunoSEQ multiplex PCR, and its TCRdb copy is limited to in-frame clones, with some not included. The V and J calls and the clone size are those of that table, but D and trimming were determined from the DNA. The profile covers approximately 300,000 clones, with approximately 86% appearing a single time and less than 4.5% taken by the ten largest. Sequences were obtained from peripheral blood. The receptor was isolated from a woman aged 50 to 60 with active or convalescent COVID-19.

The CDR3 nucleotides are TGTGCCAGCCCCGGGACAGGGAGCTACAATGAGCAGTTCTTC. Amino acids: CASPGTGSYNEQFF. The rearrangement uses TRBV2 and TRBJ2-1; 9 bases are a match to TRBD1. In germline, CDR1 is SNHLY, CDR2 FYNNEI. The CDR3 extends over 14 amino acids. V dropped 8 bases and J dropped 3; count of bases not matched to a gene: 5.